This TCR beta chain was sequenced for a study of blood T cell repertoires in COVID-19. About the research overall: Donors in the United States, Italy and Spain gave samples during acute or convalescent COVID-19. T cells, B-cell-depleted T cells, or PBMCs provided the cDNA or gDNA that served as material.

As processed by the authors: Quantification of nucleated cells was approximated via reference gene primer amplification. Method: immunoSEQ multiplex PCR; TCRdb's copy keeps in-frame clones and lacks some. V, J and clone size were drawn from that table, and D and trimming were deduced from the DNA. The sample has 70,000 to 95,000 clones; 88% are singletons. The CDR3 is 17 residues long. Looked up from germline, CDR1 is WNHNN and CDR2 is SYGVQD (reference sequence). V shed 0 bases and J shed 0 bases, with 12 bases lying between them. This clone turned up a few times. V usage is TRBV10-1 and J usage is TRBJ1-3; D uncertain. Sequencing was done on a sample of peripheral blood. The TCR comes from a woman older than 75 with active COVID-19. CDR3 residues: CASSESWQANSGNTIYF. Written as DNA, the CDR3 is TGCGCCAGCAGTGAGTCGTGGCAGGCCAACTCTGGAAACACCATATATTTT.